This TCR beta chain emerged from a study of blood T cell repertoires in COVID-19 (dated by TCRdb to about 2020). Context from the whole study: Collaborator samples came from the United States, Italy and Spain and covered acute and convalescent phases of COVID-19. The prospective study material was composed of cDNA or gDNA derived from T cells, B-cell-depleted T cells, or PBMCs. The samples were drawn from the first 160 participants of the ongoing ImmuneRACE study and from about 1,200 subjects provided by 6 global collaborators. Where available, HLA class I and class II types were obtained from metadata supplied by the sample provider rather than from assay-based typing. Nearly every sample came with metadata listing a de-identified subject ID, COVID-19 status, age in years and sex. The repertoires were released in a freely available public database intended as a resource for research on the immune response to SARS-CoV-2. Subjects who had been exposed to COVID-19, were actively infected with it, or had recovered from it provided the deeply sampled blood TCRbeta repertoires that made up the dataset. Study-level results and caveats: How much clinical and demographic metadata was included differed by source and by participant, and the metadata was provided uncurated.

CDR1 and CDR2, looked up from the germline V gene, are SGDLS and YYNGEE. The CDR3, cysteine through phenylalanine, is 14 amino acids long. Only CDR3 DNA is held: 42 bases, read in frame from base 1. V loses 0 bases, J loses 10 bases, and the germline ends lie 11 bases apart. One collaborating source in Seattle enrolled patients during active infection and followed them longitudinally through the course of disease. Each collaborating institution followed its own protocols to collect whole blood in K2EDTA tubes. For TCRbeta analysis, collaborator samples were shipped as frozen whole blood, as isolated PBMCs, or as DNA extracted from either sample type. The immunoSEQ Assay, a bias-controlled multiplex PCR, was used to amplify TCRbeta CDR3 regions from genomic DNA. Per the source publication's procedure: Within the assay, amplification of reference gene primers was used to estimate how many nucleated cells each sample contained. To quantify the absolute abundance of each unique TCRbeta CDR3 rearrangement, sequence reads were collapsed and filtered. For each sample, productive Simpson clonality was calculated by taking the square root of Simpson's diversity index across productive rearrangements. TCRdb holds this immuneACCESS table with in-frame rearrangements only. Some clones are missing; in checked studies, unresolved V genes explain under half, and the rest has no known cause. The V and J calls and clone size come from that table; D and trimming were worked out from the DNA. Within this sample are under 250,000 clones, with approximately 85% of them counted one time only. Approximately 5.1% of the sample comes from the top ten.

To note about this clone: What this receptor recognizes is not known. No quality values exist for individual bases; no much larger clone is one base distant.

Here the chain combines TRBV9 and TRBJ1-6, with TRBD1 tentatively as D gene (5 bases match). Sequencing was carried out using peripheral blood. The clonotype comes from a man aged 50-59 years with COVID-19, enrolled during active disease. The DNA sequence is given as TGTGCCAGCAGCGTAGGGGGACTGGGCTCACCCCTCCACTTT. The translation is CASSVGGLGSPLHF.